The source of this T cell receptor beta chain is a study of T cells in Graves' hyperthyroidism and ophthalmopathy. Patients showing uncontrolled infection, other autoimmune disease, pregnancy or lactation were ineligible. PBMCs were obtained from approximately 10 ml fresh peripheral blood. To note about this clonotype: Antigen unknown.

Regions amplified from RNA transcripts were the TCR beta CDR3 regions. HTBI primers were the set used in a first-round RT-PCR of the TCR CDR3. TCRdb re-called the multiplex PCR reads through MiXCR, storing one row per CDR3 protein. The sample includes 410,000 or so distinct CDR3 sequences, roughly 14% of them seen just once. Study outcomes and limitations: In the analysis, a 13 V-J model separated ophthalmopathy from stable hyperthyroidism. Among thyroid clonotypes expanded above 0.001, most also appeared in blood.

This clonotype was sampled from a young man with Graves' ophthalmopathy. Material: blood.

The CDR3 nucleotides are TGTGCCAGCAGTTCAGGGGCAGCAAGCAATCAGCCCCAGCATTTT. Translating it yields CASSSGAASNQPQHF. The chain employs TRBV12-3 or TRBV12-4 and TRBJ1-5; tentative D call: TRBD1 (6 bases). The V end lost 4 bases, the J end lost 1 base, and 11 bases lay between the germline ends. This CDR3 has 15 amino acids.